Listed here are 11 T cell receptor beta chains from one sample, sequenced in a study of T cell responses to AZD1222 COVID-19 vaccine. The data were produced by immunoSEQ multiplex PCR, yet TCRdb's version contains in-frame clones alone and is incomplete. The top ten hold around 3% of the sample, which has approximately 140,000 clones, roughly 90% seen once. Sequencing used peripheral blood, obtained on day 0 of AZD1222 vaccination. The receptors shown here come from an adult in good health.

This chain joins TRBV19 and TRBJ1-5; D unclear. The CDR3 has 15 residues. Deletions cut 1 base from V and 4 bases from J, with 11 bases between. Per germline, CDR1 LNHDA and CDR2 SQIVND (reference sequence). The CDR3 sequence is CASSIAPAPNQPQHF. For the CDR3, the DNA is TGTGCCAGTAGTATAGCGCCCGCTCCAAATCAGCCCCAGCATTTT.

The V call is TRBV6-5, the J call TRBJ2-1; 9 nucleotides line up with TRBD2. The CDR3 is made up of 16 amino acids. CDR1 and CDR2 from the germline V gene are MNHEY and SVGAGI. The V segment lost 2 bases and the J segment 2 bases; nucleotides outside the gene matches: 4. Here the CDR3 reads CASSYSGGRAYNEQFF. DNA of the CDR3: TGTGCCAGCAGTTACAGCGGCGGGAGGGCCTACAATGAGCAGTTCTTC.

The gene calls are TRBV27 and TRBJ2-1; TRBD2 agrees at 12 bases. The CDR3 has 16 residues. Unmatched junction bases numbered 3, after V lost 5 bases and J lost 1 base. CDR1 is MNHEY, CDR2 SMNVEV, per germline (reference sequence). CDR3 residues: CASSASGRASYNEQFF. CDR3 DNA: TGTGCCAGCAGTGCTAGCGGGAGGGCTTCCTACAATGAGCAGTTCTTC.

The rearrangement links TRBV2 to TRBJ1-6; D not resolved. Germline V gene sequence: CDR1 SNHLY, CDR2 FYNNEI. The CDR3 is made up of 13 amino acids. Trimming removed 7 bases from V and 4 bases from J, with 8 bases in between. CDR3 region: CASKDDYNSPLHF. In DNA, the CDR3 is TGTGCCAGCAAGGATGATTATAATTCACCCCTCCACTTT.

The chain links TRBV6-4 to TRBJ2-3; 11 bases are shared with TRBD2. The germline gives CDR1 MRHNA, CDR2 SNTAGT. This CDR3 region has 15 residues. J lost 4 bases, V lost 3 bases, and 3 bases had no gene match. The CDR3 nucleotides read TGTGCCAGCAGTGAGGTAGCGGGAGGGCCAGATACGCAGTATTTT. It translates to CASSEVAGGPDTQYF.

The chain links TRBV19 to TRBJ2-3; possibly TRBD1 or TRBD2 for D (5 bases each). The CDR3 is 15 residues long. Germline V gene lookup returns CDR1 LNHDA and CDR2 SQIVND (reference sequence). With 3 bases removed from V and 6 bases from J, the gap between germline ends came to 16 bases. CDR3: CASSISGGDTDTQYF. For the CDR3, the DNA is TGTGCCAGTAGTATCAGTGGGGGAGATACGGATACGCAGTATTTT.

The CDR3 bases are TGTGCCAGCAGTTTCACCGGGACAGGGGGCTATAGCAATCAGCCCCAGCATTTT. It is translated as CASSFTGTGGYSNQPQHF. The genes are TRBV28 and TRBJ1-5, with 12 positions matching TRBD1. The CDR3 runs to 18 residues. From germline, CDR1 is MDHEN and CDR2 SYDVKM. The V segment lost 3 bases and the J segment 0 bases; nucleotides outside the gene matches: 6.

The CDR3 coding sequence is TGTGCCAGCAGTTCCGGGACAGGGGTACCCGGGGAGCTGTTTTTT. It yields the protein CASSSGTGVPGELFF. V usage is TRBV5-5 and J usage is TRBJ2-2, with 10 bases identical to TRBD1. The germline gives CDR1 SGHKS, CDR2 YYEKEE (reference sequence). This CDR3 is 15 amino acids long. V lost 5 bases and J lost 6; bases outside the gene matches: 7.

V usage is TRBV28 and J usage is TRBJ1-4; no clear D gene. Trimming removed 1 base at V and 1 base at J, with 4 bases between. This CDR3 spans 14 amino acids. In germline, CDR1 is MDHEN, CDR2 SYDVKM. In nucleotides, the CDR3 is TGTGCCAGCAGTTTATCTGGAACTAATGAAAAACTGTTTTTT. It translates to CASSLSGTNEKLFF.

V usage is TRBV7-3 and J usage is TRBJ2-1, with D possibly called TRBD1 or TRBD2 (5 bases each). CDR3 length: 15 amino acids. Trimming pared 2 bases from V and 4 bases from J, leaving 12 bases between. Germline assignment: CDR1 SGHTA and CDR2 FQGTGA. The CDR3 sequence is CASSLAAGTYNEQFF. CDR3 nucleotide sequence: TGTGCCAGCAGCTTAGCTGCCGGGACGTACAATGAGCAGTTCTTC.

This chain connects TRBV6-4 to TRBJ1-2; D perhaps matches TRBD1 (5 bases). Trimming took 5 bases from V and 0 from J, leaving 7 bases between them. This CDR3 is 13 amino acids long. Germline assignment: CDR1 MRHNA and CDR2 SNTAGT. The CDR3 DNA follows: TGTGCCAGCAGTTTGACAGCTAACTATGGCTACACCTTC. Its protein product is CASSLTANYGYTF.